This passage covers 30 T cell receptor beta chains from one sample sequenced in a study of T cell repertoires in cytomegalovirus infection. TCRdb called the reads again in MiXCR, with one record for every CDR3 protein. The table lists around 250,000 distinct CDR3 sequences, 15% to 20% of them singletons. Sequencing used CD8+ T cells from PBMCs. The receptors here all came from a human donor in good health (CMV status not recorded). Some clones in this sample may be carry-over from other donors' samples.

This clonotype appeared many times. The chain recombines TRBV7-2 with TRBJ2-7; the D is unclear. The V end lost 2 bases, the J end lost 3 bases, and 11 bases lay between the germline ends. The CDR3 consists of 14 residues. Germline values: CDR1 SGHTA, CDR2 FQGNSA. The CDR3, as DNA: TGTGCCAGCAGCTTATATGGCAGTAACTACGAGCAGTACTTC. It specifies CASSLYGSNYEQYF.

A word on this clonotype: It may be a read error: a sequence one base away is much more abundant. The chain has TRBV7-6 and TRBJ2-5; D not certain. Per germline, CDR1 SGHVS and CDR2 FNYEAQ. The CDR3 covers 13 residues. Here the CDR3 DNA reads TGTGTCAGCAGCCGTATGGGTCGAGAGACCCAGTACTTC. It codes for CVSSRMGRETQYF.

This clonotype was counted at least ten times. The rearrangement uses TRBV12-3 or TRBV12-4 and TRBJ2-7; perhaps TRBD1 as D (6 bases). Between the trimmed V and J ends, which lost 6 bases and 6 bases, there was a span of 12 bases. This CDR3 contains 12 residues. The CDR3 DNA follows: TGTGCCAGCAGGCAAACAGGGTTCGAGCAGTACTTC. Its translation is CASRQTGFEQYF.

This clonotype was counted between two and nine times. The genes are TRBV6-1 and TRBJ2-3; possible D gene TRBD1, 5 bases. The V and J ends lost 10 bases and 1 base respectively, with 9 bases between them. Germline V gives CDR1 MNHNS, CDR2 SASEGT. The CDR3 has 12 residues. CDR3 residues: CAIRVRTDTQYF. The CDR3 nucleotides read TGTGCCATCAGGGTTCGCACAGATACGCAGTATTTT.

The genes are TRBV9 and TRBJ2-1, with a tentative D call TRBD2 (6 bases). CDR3 length: 13 amino acids. From germline, CDR1 is SGDLS and CDR2 YYNGEE. V gave up 2 bases and J gave up 7 bases, with 10 bases separating them. For the CDR3, the DNA is TGTGCCAGCAGCGTCGGGACTCGGAATGAGCAGTTCTTC. It codes for CASSVGTRNEQFF.

The table lists this clonotype with a few counts. The chain recombines TRBV20-1 with TRBJ2-5, with D perhaps TRBD2 (6 bases). V was shortened by 6 bases and J by 0 bases, with 17 bases between the two germline ends. This CDR3 comprises 15 residues. Per germline, CDR1 DFQATT and CDR2 SNEGSKA (reference sequence). Here the CDR3 reads CSAGAPWGDQETQYF. The CDR3 bases are TGCAGTGCGGGAGCCCCCTGGGGGGACCAAGAGACCCAGTACTTC.

This clonotype was seen more than once but under ten times. V usage is TRBV13 and J usage is TRBJ2-5, with TRBD1 matching 8 bases. CDR3 size: 18 residues. Trimming at V came to 6 bases and at J to 2 bases, leaving 17 bases not matched to a gene. The germline CDR1 and CDR2 sequences are PRHDT and FYEKMQ (reference sequence). In nucleotides, the CDR3 is TGTGCCAGCAGTAACTCATTAAGCGGACAGGGCTATCAAGAGACCCAGTACTTC. Protein: CASSNSLSGQGYQETQYF.

This sequence joins TRBV6-6 and TRBJ2-2; a possible D gene is TRBD1 (5 bases). The V and J ends lost 1 base and 0 bases respectively, with 9 bases between them. In germline, CDR1 is MNHNY, CDR2 SVGAGI (reference sequence). There are 16 residues in the CDR3. CDR3 sequence (DNA): TGTGCCAGCAGTTACTTCGGACATACGAACACCGGGGAGCTGTTTTTT. It codes for CASSYFGHTNTGELFF.

In DNA form, the CDR3 reads TGTGCCACCAGCAGAGATTTAGGGGTTGGAAACACCATATATTTT. As protein: CATSRDLGVGNTIYF. The chain has TRBV15 and TRBJ1-3; TRBD1 might be the D (5 bases). The V gene's germline CDR1 is LNHNV and CDR2 YYDKDF (reference sequence). The CDR3 has 15 residues. The V and J ends lost 0 bases and 3 bases respectively, with 9 bases between them. The full variable domain, with the rest looked up from reference TRBV15 and TRBJ1-3, is DAMVIQNPRYQVTQFGKPVTLSCSQTLNHNVMYWYQQKSSQAPKLLFHYYDKDFNNEADTPDNFQSRRPNTSFCFLDIRSPGLGDTAMYLCATSRDLGVGNTIYFGEGSWLTVV.

This clonotype was detected many times. The chain uses TRBV7-9 and TRBJ1-1; the match to TRBD1 covers 8 bases. Losses at the gene ends were 1 base for V and 10 bases for J; bases not matched to a gene: 2. Germline V gene data show CDR1 as SEHNR and CDR2 as FQNEAQ (reference sequence). The CDR3 is made up of 12 amino acids. The DNA for the CDR3 is TGTGCCAGCAGCTTAGTCGGGACAGGAGCTTTCTTT. It is translated as CASSLVGTGAFF. The full variable domain, in which reference TRBV7-9 and TRBJ1-1 provide the parts outside the CDR3, is DTGVSQNPRHKITKRGQNVTFRCDPISEHNRLYWYRQTLGQGPEFLTYFQNEAQLEKSRLLSDRFSAERPKGSFSTLEIQRTEQGDSAMYLCASSLVGTGAFFGQGTRLTVV.

This clonotype was detected ten times or more. The chain recombines TRBV20-1 with TRBJ2-3; D tentatively fits TRBD1 or TRBD2 (6 bases each). V lost 2 bases and J lost 10, with 10 bases in between. Germline V lookup: CDR1 DFQATT, CDR2 SNEGSKA (reference sequence). The CDR3 covers 11 residues. The CDR3 bases are TGCAGTGCTAGACCCGGGGGCGCGCAGTATTTT. This translates into CSARPGGAQYF.

The CDR3 DNA is TGTGCCAGTAGTTTTGGTGCGGGGGCCGGCTACGAGCAGTACTTC. Its translation: CASSFGAGAGYEQYF. The chain recombines TRBV19 with TRBJ2-7; perhaps TRBD2 as D (7 bases). CDR1 and CDR2 (germline): LNHDA, SQIVND (reference sequence). This CDR3 region has 15 residues. The V end lost 5 bases, the J end lost 3 bases, and 17 bases lay between the germline ends.

This clonotype came up a few times. The rearrangement joins TRBV2 to TRBJ1-2, with unresolved D. The CDR3 contains 14 residues. Trimming cost V 1 base and J 5 bases, with 11 bases left between them. The germline CDR1 and CDR2 sequences are SNHLY and FYNNEI. CDR3 loop: CASSEDRAGYGYTF. The CDR3 bases are TGTGCCAGCAGTGAAGATAGGGCGGGGTATGGCTACACCTTC.

The rearrangement uses TRBV5-4 and TRBJ2-3; 7 nucleotides line up with TRBD1. The germline gives CDR1 SGHNT, CDR2 YYREEE (reference sequence). V dropped 1 base and J dropped 0; count of bases not matched to a gene: 2. The CDR3 has 15 amino acids. The CDR3 here is CASSLLDRSTDTQYF. The CDR3 region has the DNA TGTGCCAGCAGCTTGCTGGACAGGAGCACAGATACGCAGTATTTT. The variable domain in full, completed from reference TRBV5-4 and TRBJ2-3, reads ETGVTQSPTHLIKTRGQQVTLRCSSQSGHNTVSWYQQALGQGPQFIFQYYREEENGRGNFPPRFSGLQFPNYSSELNVNALELDDSALYLCASSLLDRSTDTQYFGPGTRLTVL.

This clonotype was counted ten times or more. The rearrangement uses TRBV7-2 and TRBJ2-7; D may match TRBD1 or TRBD2 (6 bases each). The CDR3 consists of 15 residues. Germline V lookup: CDR1 SGHTA, CDR2 FQGNSA. V was clipped by 2 bases and J by 3 bases, with 14 bases between them. The CDR3 bases are TGTGCCAGCAGCTTATGGGGCAGGGGAGGCTACGAGCAGTACTTC. Its translation: CASSLWGRGGYEQYF.

Ten or more counts support this clonotype. The V and J genes are TRBV6-2 or TRBV6-3 and TRBJ1-4, with D unresolved. Germline CDR1 and CDR2: MNHEY and SVGEGT. Trimming left V 2 bases short and J 0 bases short, with 7 bases between. This CDR3 contains 15 residues. DNA of the CDR3: TGTGCCAGCAGTTACGAGGCTACAACTAATGAAAAACTGTTTTTT. Protein product: CASSYEATTNEKLFF.

This clonotype was recorded a few times. The chain is built from TRBV28 and TRBJ2-7, with TRBD1 identical over 8 bases. CDR1 is MDHEN and CDR2 is SYDVKM in the germline V gene. V gave up 2 bases and J gave up 5 bases; unmatched junction bases: 8. The CDR3 length is 15 residues. The CDR3 here is CASSLPAGGFDEQYF. The CDR3, as DNA: TGTGCCAGCAGTTTACCGGCAGGGGGCTTCGACGAGCAGTACTTC.

This clonotype has only a few counts. The chain joins TRBV5-6 to TRBJ1-5, with 8 bases that match TRBD1. The CDR3 has 16 amino acids. Trimming at V came to 0 bases and at J to 3 bases, leaving 5 bases not matched to a gene. CDR1 is SGHDT, CDR2 YYEEEE, per germline. The CDR3 bases are TGTGCCAGCAGCTTGGCCGGGACAGGAAACAATCAGCCCCAGCATTTT. Amino acid sequence: CASSLAGTGNNQPQHF.

The chain recombines TRBV5-5 with TRBJ2-1; 8 positions agree with TRBD1. The CDR3 length is 16 residues. Germline V gene lookup returns CDR1 SGHKS and CDR2 YYEKEE (reference sequence). The V gene end was trimmed by 4 bases and the J gene end by 3 bases; junction bases not matched to a gene: 9. CDR3 nucleotides: TGTGCCAGCAGCCTTGGAGGGGACAGGCTCTACAATGAGCAGTTCTTC. Protein sequence: CASSLGGDRLYNEQFF.

This clonotype has more than one count but fewer than ten. V usage is TRBV5-1 and J usage is TRBJ2-7; 8 bases align to TRBD1. The CDR3 runs to 16 residues. Germline V gene lookup returns CDR1 SGHRS and CDR2 YFSETQ. The J segment lost 5 bases and the V segment lost 0 bases, leaving 10 bases of the junction unmatched. The CDR3 sequence: CASSLESGQGKHEQYF. CDR3 DNA: TGCGCCAGCAGCTTGGAATCCGGACAGGGTAAGCACGAGCAGTACTTC. The full variable domain, with the rest looked up from reference TRBV5-1 and TRBJ2-7, is KAGVTQTPRYLIKTRGQQVTLSCSPISGHRSVSWYQQTPGQGLQFLFEYFSETQRNKGNFPGRFSGRQFSNSRSEMNVSTLELGDSALYLCASSLESGQGKHEQYFGPGTRLTVT.

This clonotype was seen a few times. This sequence joins TRBV20-1 and TRBJ2-7; TRBD2 is a possible D gene (6 bases). CDR1 is DFQATT, CDR2 SNEGSKA, per germline (reference sequence). V dropped 0 bases and J dropped 4 bases, with 13 bases sitting between them. CDR3 length: 14 residues. The CDR3 here is CSARDRDSYYEQYF. CDR3 bases: TGCAGTGCTAGAGACCGGGACTCTTATTACGAGCAGTACTTC.

The chain links TRBV20-1 to TRBJ2-7, with 10 nucleotides matching TRBD1. This CDR3 region has 16 residues. V lost 4 bases, J lost 4 bases, and 13 bases stayed unmatched. Germline V gene lookup returns CDR1 DFQATT and CDR2 SNEGSKA (reference sequence). In DNA, the CDR3 is TGCAGTGCTATACTGTTCCGGACAGGGGGAGAATACGAGCAGTACTTC. Translated, it gives CSAILFRTGGEYEQYF.

The chain combines TRBV6-6 with TRBJ2-1; no definite D call. The ends were cut back, 7 bases at V and 0 bases at J, with 13 bases in the middle. The CDR3 contains 15 residues. Germline-derived CDR1 and CDR2 are MNHNY and SVGAGI (reference sequence). In nucleotides, the CDR3 is TGTGCCAGCATCCTCGGAAGAAACTCCTACAATGAGCAGTTCTTC. This encodes CASILGRNSYNEQFF.

In its sample, this clonotype was seen a few times. The chain employs TRBV6-2 or TRBV6-3 and TRBJ1-1, with D perhaps TRBD1 (6 bases). This CDR3 spans 20 amino acids. V lost 2 bases to trimming and J lost 0 bases, with 25 bases between them. Germline V gives CDR1 MNHEY, CDR2 SVGEGT. Here the CDR3 DNA reads TGTGCCAGCAGTTACGAAGGTGGTTTAGGGGGGGACCTGATGAACACTGAAGCTTTCTTT. It codes for CASSYEGGLGGDLMNTEAFF.

Note on this clonotype: The junction does not match germline at one end; this may be a read error. The rearrangement links TRBV12-3 or TRBV12-4 to TRBJ1-5; D is perhaps TRBD1 (6 bases). CDR3 length: 15 residues. The CDR3 sequence is CQQFFPGDSNQPQHF. The CDR3 region has the DNA TGCCAGCAGTTTTTCCCAGGGGATAGCAATCAGCCCCAGCATTTT.

The sample holds a few counts of this clonotype. V and J are TRBV7-9 and TRBJ1-2, with D perhaps matching TRBD1 (5 bases). The V gene lost 5 bases and the J gene lost 4 bases, with 17 bases spanning the gap. From germline, CDR1 is SEHNR and CDR2 FQNEAQ (reference sequence). The CDR3 length is 15 residues. The CDR3 region has the DNA TGTGCCAGCAGCAAAACGGGGCCTTCGGTCTATGGCTACACCTTC. This encodes CASSKTGPSVYGYTF.

This clonotype occurred many times. V gene TRBV4-1 combines with J gene TRBJ1-5; no clear D. There are 14 residues in the CDR3. Per the germline V gene, CDR1 is MGHRA and CDR2 is YSYEKL. The germline V and J ends were trimmed by 0 bases and 5 bases, with 8 bases remaining between them. The CDR3 here is CASSQDQIDQPQHF. CDR3 DNA sequence: TGCGCCAGCAGCCAAGACCAGATCGATCAGCCCCAGCATTTT.

The gene calls are TRBV28 and TRBJ1-1, with TRBD1 matching 7 bases. V trimming: 4 bases; J trimming: 3 bases; junction bases outside the gene matches: 2. The CDR3 extends over 13 amino acids. Germline CDR1 and CDR2: MDHEN and SYDVKM. The DNA of the CDR3 is TGTGCCAGCAGTTCGACAGGGTACACTGAAGCTTTCTTT. Protein: CASSSTGYTEAFF. The full variable domain, with the rest looked up from reference TRBV28 and TRBJ1-1, is DVKVTQSSRYLVKRTGEKVFLECVQDMDHENMFWYRQDPGLGLRLIYFSYDVKMKEKGDIPEGYSVSREKKERFSLILESASTNQTSMYLCASSSTGYTEAFFGQGTRLTVV.

The genes are TRBV28 and TRBJ1-6; TRBD1 aligns across 8 bases. The CDR3 length is 14 residues. Unmatched junction bases numbered 12, after V lost 10 bases and J lost 10 bases. CDR1 and CDR2 from the germline V gene are MDHEN and SYDVKM. The CDR3 sequence is CAIGQGSFHSPLHF. The CDR3 coding sequence is TGTGCCATCGGACAGGGTAGTTTTCACTCACCCCTCCACTTT.

The sample holds many counts of this clonotype. The chain uses TRBV19 and TRBJ1-5; maybe TRBD1 (5 bases). The germline V gene has CDR1 LNHDA and CDR2 SQIVND (reference sequence). This CDR3 is built from 14 residues. V was clipped by 3 bases and J by 7 bases, with 13 bases between them. The CDR3 loop reads CASSIDGPGQPQHF. CDR3 nucleotides: TGTGCCAGTAGTATCGACGGCCCAGGGCAGCCCCAGCATTTT.